What follows are 9 T cell receptor beta chains derived from one specimen sequenced in a study of blood T cells in healthy people across ages (dated by TCRdb to about 2015). The library was obtained by 5' RACE. The run used an Illumina HiSeq 2500. The second PCR ran for about 6 to 12 cycles and used a J-beta primer mix along with a sample-barcoded 5' primer. Through fastp at Q25 and MiXCR, TCRdb rebuilt clones from the public reads, retaining in-frame beta chains. Rows are combined by CDR3 protein, so each entry shows the most common genes and DNA. In all, the sample holds 800,000 to 950,000 distinct CDR3 sequences, and 25% to 30% of those were seen once. Roughly 10% of the sample is held by the ten biggest clonotypes. A further study also used this sample, focusing on T cells of mothers and their children.

The sequenced sample consisted of blood. These TCRs come from a middle-aged woman in good health.

CDR3 nucleotide sequence: TGTGCCAGCAGCTTAGTTGGGGGGGCGCGAGAGACCCAGTACTTC. Encoded protein: CASSLVGGARETQYF. The chain is built from TRBV7-9 and TRBJ2-5, with D perhaps matching TRBD2 (7 bases). The CDR3 is 15 residues long. V gave up 1 base and J gave up 4 bases, with 13 bases separating them. Germline CDR1 and CDR2: SEHNR and FQNEAQ (reference sequence).

Comment on this clonotype: A read error may account for a junction end that differs from germline. The chain combines TRBV6-6 with TRBJ2-2, with no clear D. Germline CDR1 is MNHNY and CDR2 is SVGAGI (reference sequence). The length of the CDR3 is 16 residues. The CDR3 coding sequence is TGTGCCGGCAGTTACTTTGTTGATGGGTCCACCGGGGAGCTGTTTTTT. It translates to CAGSYFVDGSTGELFF.

The V and J genes are TRBV4-2 and TRBJ1-3, with D perhaps TRBD1 (6 bases). Trimming took off 4 bases at V and 7 bases at J, with 14 bases between the two ends. The CDR3 is 14 amino acids. Per germline, CDR1 LGHNA and CDR2 YNFKEQ. CDR3 DNA sequence: TGTGCCAGCAGCCTTACGAATACAGGGAACACCATATATTTT. Protein sequence: CASSLTNTGNTIYF.

The V call is TRBV7-8, the J call TRBJ2-7, with D perhaps matching TRBD2 (5 bases). CDR3 size: 12 residues. Germline V gene data show CDR1 as SGHVS and CDR2 as FQNEAQ. V was shortened by 4 bases and J by 12 bases, with 16 bases between the two germline ends. DNA of the CDR3: TGTGCCAGCAGCTCGGAAACCGGGGATGTGTACTTC. This codes for CASSSETGDVYF.

V gene TRBV7-8 combines with J gene TRBJ1-5; D is ambiguous. Trimming pared 5 bases from V and 0 bases from J, leaving 17 bases between. The length of the CDR3 is 17 residues. Germline assignment: CDR1 SGHVS and CDR2 FQNEAQ. CDR3 nucleotides: TGTGCCAGCAGCCTAGGACCGCGTCGTAATAGCAATCAGCCCCAGCATTTT. Translation gives CASSLGPRRNSNQPQHF.

This clonotype occurred many times. The V and J genes are TRBV4-3 and TRBJ1-1, with D perhaps matching TRBD1 (5 bases). Germline V gene data show CDR1 as LGHNA and CDR2 as YSLEER. The V end was cut by 0 bases, the J end by 10 bases, with 15 bases between. CDR3 length: 14 residues. The CDR3 nucleotides read TGCGCCAGCAGCCAAGATGAAGGGGATAGGGTAGCTTTCTTT. Protein product: CASSQDEGDRVAFF.

The chain links TRBV7-2 to TRBJ2-7; the D call may be TRBD1 or TRBD2 (5 bases each). From germline, CDR1 is SGHTA and CDR2 FQGNSA. The V gene lost 0 bases and the J gene lost 4 bases, with 13 bases spanning the gap. The CDR3 contains 15 residues. The CDR3 here is CASSLAGVLSYEQYF. The CDR3 coding sequence is TGTGCCAGCAGCTTAGCGGGGGTACTATCATACGAGCAGTACTTC.

This clonotype was counted only a few times. The rearrangement joins TRBV10-3 to TRBJ1-2; a weak D match, TRBD1 (5 bases). This CDR3 spans 12 amino acids. The V end was cut by 4 bases, the J end by 6 bases, with 9 bases between. Germline CDR1 is ENHRY and CDR2 is SYGVKD. CDR3 DNA: TGTGCCATCAGTGGAACGGGGGATGGCTACACCTTC. It encodes CAISGTGDGYTF.

Details on this clonotype: Sequence at one end of the junction differs from germline and may be a read error. V is TRBV4-3 and J is TRBJ1-1; the D is unclear. The CDR3 consists of 15 residues. Germline V CDR1 and CDR2: LGHNA, YSLEER. For the CDR3, the DNA is TGCGCTAGCAGCCAAGAGGTTGTGATGGTCACTGAAGCTTTCTTT. It encodes CASSQEVVMVTEAFF.